Listed below are T cell receptor beta chains from one sample, sequenced in a study of T-cell reconstitution after alpha-beta-depleted transplantation in children. TCRdb re-called the PCR reads with MiXCR, one entry per CDR3 protein. The sample has fewer than 1 million distinct CDR3 sequences, roughly 16% seen once. Sample: PBMCs, mostly from graft donor cells, taken 360 days after TCRalphabeta/CD19-depleted stem cell transplant. The source is a male patient aged 5 to 17 who had a stem cell transplant for acute lymphoblastic leukemia, so the T cells may come from the graft donor. Both conserved end residues are part of each CDR3. The D gene is left open where the match is weak. Clone sizes are given selectively: once, few, many, or a class where the clone is expanded.

d_call j_call clone_size v_call cdr3_aa cdr3_nt
. TRBJ2-2 . TRBV20-1 CSARSTGNTGELFF TGCAGTGCGCGGTCGACAGGGAACACCGGGGAGCTGTTTTTT
TRBD2 TRBJ2-1 few TRBV24-1 CATSDRLAGATYNEQFF TGTGCCACCAGTGATCGGCTAGCGGGAGCCACCTACAATGAGCAGTTCTTC
. TRBJ1-1 few TRBV12-3/TRBV12-4 CAGAVAMNTEAFF TGTGCCGGGGCGGTGGCTATGAACACTGAAGCTTTCTTT
TRBD1 TRBJ2-7 many TRBV7-6 CASSSNRGTYEQYF TGTGCCAGCAGCTCCAACAGGGGTACCTACGAGCAGTACTTC
TRBD1 TRBJ1-5 . TRBV12-3/TRBV12-4 CASSGPGQGGRPQHF TGTGCCAGCAGTGGACCGGGACAGGGTGGGCGGCCCCAGCATTTT
. TRBJ2-5 few TRBV7-9 CASSFGSRGGETQYF TGTGCCAGCAGCTTCGGGAGCCGGGGTGGGGAGACCCAGTACTTC
TRBD2 TRBJ2-7 . TRBV20-1 CSARELLAAYEQYF TGCAGTGCTAGAGAATTACTAGCGGCCTACGAGCAGTACTTC
TRBD2 TRBJ2-3 few TRBV18 CASSPIRLAATDTQYF TGTGCCAGCTCACCAATCAGGCTAGCGGCCACAGATACGCAGTATTTT
. TRBJ2-5 few TRBV20-1 CSARGWASQETQYF TGCAGTGCTAGGGGTTGGGCCTCCCAAGAGACCCAGTACTTC
. TRBJ1-1 . TRBV2 CASKVEMTLNTEAFF TGTGCCAGCAAGGTGGAGATGACTCTGAACACTGAAGCTTTCTTT
. TRBJ2-2 . TRBV5-6 CASKPVGGNTGELFF TGTGCCAGCAAGCCGGTTGGGGGGAACACCGGGGAGCTGTTTTTT
. TRBJ2-1 . TRBV4-2 CASSLTFDNEQFF TGTGCCAGCAGTCTCACGTTCGACAATGAGCAGTTCTTC
. TRBJ1-6 many TRBV9 CASSVEEGEAVNSPLHF TGTGCCAGCAGCGTAGAGGAGGGGGAGGCTGTTAATTCACCCCTCCACTTT
TRBD2 TRBJ2-4 few TRBV4-1 CASSQVSGELAKNIQYF TGCGCCAGCAGCCAAGTAAGCGGGGAGTTAGCCAAAAACATTCAGTACTTC
. TRBJ1-2 . TRBV20-1 CSARGGTNYGYTF TGCAGTGCCCGCGGTGGGACAAACTATGGCTACACCTTC
TRBD2 TRBJ2-1 few TRBV10-3 CAISESSGSLDEQFF TGTGCCATCAGTGAGTCAAGCGGGAGTCTAGATGAGCAGTTCTTC
. TRBJ2-7 . TRBV14 CASSHKWQVLHEQYF TGTGCCAGCAGCCACAAATGGCAGGTTCTGCACGAGCAGTACTTC
. TRBJ1-5 few TRBV6-4 CASSGGPTLRDPMNQPQHF TGTGCCAGCAGCGGGGGACCGACCCTACGGGACCCGATGAATCAGCCCCAGCATTTT
. TRBJ2-7 . TRBV5-1 CASSPAGGGVKEYEQYF TGCGCCAGCAGCCCCGCTGGAGGGGGGGTGAAGGAGTACGAGCAGTACTTC
. TRBJ2-2 . TRBV27 CASSLSGGRTGELFF TGTGCCAGCAGTTTATCAGGGGGGCGGACCGGGGAGCTGTTTTTT
. TRBJ1-5 . TRBV15 CATSSPVGRHLTEHVGNQPQHF TGTGCCACCAGCAGCCCCGTGGGTCGCCATTTAACGGAACATGTTGGCAATCAGCCCCAGCATTTT
. TRBJ2-5 . TRBV19 CASSTLSVPRQETQYF TGTGCCAGTAGTACTCTGAGCGTCCCCCGACAAGAGACCCAGTACTTC
TRBD2 TRBJ2-1 . TRBV5-1 CASSSSGTSYNEQFF TGCGCCAGCAGCTCTAGCGGGACCTCCTACAATGAGCAGTTCTTC
. TRBJ2-7 . TRBV7-8 CASSASFKAAAGSYEQYF TGTGCCAGCAGCGCGTCGTTCAAGGCAGCCGCAGGATCCTACGAGCAGTACTTC
TRBD2 TRBJ2-1 . TRBV5-1 CASRSGLAGANEQFF TGCGCCAGCAGATCGGGACTAGCGGGAGCCAATGAGCAGTTCTTC
. TRBJ2-3 . TRBV7-9 CASSVVHGNTQYF TGTGCCAGCAGCGTAGTGCACGGGAATACGCAGTATTTT
. TRBJ2-3 few TRBV15 CATSREGSTDTQYF TGTGCCACCAGCAGAGAGGGTAGCACAGATACGCAGTATTTT
TRBD1 TRBJ2-5 few TRBV18 CASSPPRAGGPSKETQYF TGTGCCAGCTCACCACCGAGGGCAGGGGGCCCTTCGAAAGAGACCCAGTACTTC
. TRBJ2-7 . TRBV7-9 CASTPPGSYEQYF TGTGCCAGCACCCCTCCCGGGTCCTACGAGCAGTACTTC
TRBD2 TRBJ2-3 many TRBV5-6 CACSGRESTDTQYF TGTGCCTGTAGCGGGAGGGAGAGCACAGATACGCAGTATTTT
. TRBJ2-5 few TRBV27 CASSFWAEQETQYF TGTGCCAGCAGTTTCTGGGCAGAACAAGAGACCCAGTACTTC
. TRBJ1-2 . TRBV20-1 CSASGRNYGYTF TGCAGTGCTAGTGGCAGAAACTATGGCTACACCTTC
. TRBJ2-5 . TRBV20-1 CSARTSYQETQYF TGCAGTGCTAGAACTAGCTACCAAGAGACCCAGTACTTC
. TRBJ2-7 . TRBV7-9 CASSLGPTARDYEQYF TGTGCCAGCAGCTTAGGACCGACAGCGAGGGATTACGAGCAGTACTTC
. TRBJ2-7 . TRBV7-8 CASSLMGGVSYEQYF TGTGCCAGCAGCTTAATGGGGGGCGTAAGCTACGAGCAGTACTTC
. TRBJ2-2 few TRBV7-3 CASSLNVGRITGELFF TGTGCCAGCAGCTTAAATGTAGGGAGAATCACCGGGGAGCTGTTTTTT
. TRBJ2-7 few TRBV9 CASSVSWGDSYEQYF TGTGCCAGCAGCGTGTCGTGGGGGGACTCCTACGAGCAGTACTTC
. TRBJ2-2 . TRBV11-3 CASSLGDAVGELFF TGTGCCAGCAGCCTTGGAGACGCCGTGGGGGAGCTGTTTTTT
. TRBJ2-7 . TRBV5-1 CASSLAPTRGGSNEQYF TGCGCCAGCAGCTTGGCCCCTACCAGGGGGGGCTCGAACGAGCAGTACTTC
. TRBJ2-5 . TRBV5-1 CASSLGTDQETQYF TGCGCCAGCAGCTTGGGGACCGACCAAGAGACCCAGTACTTC
TRBD2 TRBJ2-7 few TRBV5-5 CASSLETGTSGYEQYF TGTGCCAGCAGCTTGGAGACCGGGACTAGCGGATACGAGCAGTACTTC
. TRBJ2-5 few TRBV9 CASSVGGRPETQYF TGTGCCAGCAGCGTAGGCGGCAGGCCAGAGACCCAGTACTTC
TRBD1 TRBJ2-1 many TRBV9 CASSSQGQRNVKNEQFF TGTGCCAGCAGCTCCCAGGGACAGAGAAATGTAAAGAATGAGCAGTTCTTC
. TRBJ2-2 many TRBV5-1 CASSLDAITGELFF TGCGCCAGCAGCTTGGATGCGATCACCGGGGAGCTGTTTTTT
TRBD2 TRBJ2-7 . TRBV20-1 CSASELAGVVYEQYF TGCAGTGCTAGTGAACTAGCGGGAGTGGTCTACGAGCAGTACTTC
TRBD1 TRBJ2-7 few TRBV6-1 CASSPGQGSNEQYF TGTGCCAGCAGCCCCGGACAGGGATCCAACGAGCAGTACTTC
. TRBJ2-3 . TRBV20-1 CSASHRGSSTDTQYF TGCAGTGCTAGTCATAGGGGGTCTAGCACAGATACGCAGTATTTT
. TRBJ2-6 . TRBV12-3/TRBV12-4 CASRGPGANVLTF TGTGCCAGCAGGGGGCCTGGGGCCAACGTCCTGACTTTC